This T cell receptor (beta chain) originates from a study of long-term antiretroviral therapy in people with HIV. Study conclusions and caveats: Even long-term ART left TRB diversity below transplant donor controls, despite gains.

A word on this clone: Its antigen is not known.

Survey-level immunoSEQ v3.0 assays were run. Sequencing was performed with immunoSEQ multiplex PCR; in TCRdb, only in-frame clones are kept and a portion is missing. Counted here are roughly 25,000 clones, 80% to 95% occurring once; the ten biggest clones make up 7% to 10%. The CDR3 is 16 residues long. V dropped 2 bases and J dropped 2 bases, with 15 bases sitting between them. CDR1 and CDR2 (germline): MNHEY, SMNVEV (reference sequence). Only United States sites treated participants with HIV. Specimen: unsorted PBMCs, collected 7.6 years after starting antiretroviral therapy. This TCR was recovered from a woman aged 35 to 49 with HIV. The chain combines TRBV27 with TRBJ2-5; D gene ambiguous. The DNA for the CDR3 is TGTGCCAGCAGTTTAGAAGGCGGAAGGGTACAAGAGACCCAGTACTTC. It specifies CASSLEGGRVQETQYF.